The source of this T cell receptor (beta chain) is a study of blood T cell repertoires in COVID-19. Study at large: Sample material is recorded as cDNA or gDNA derived from T cells, B-cell-depleted T cells, or PBMCs.

Authors' processing steps: Reference gene primer amplification gave estimated nucleated cell counts. Clones were read by immunoSEQ multiplex PCR, and TCRdb kept only the in-frame ones, dropping some. The V and J calls and the clone size are those of that table, but D and trimming were determined from the DNA. This table has 150,000 to 200,000 clones, about 86% appearing once. Germline V gene sequence: CDR1 ENHRY, CDR2 SYGVKD. The V and J ends lost 7 bases and 2 bases respectively, with 11 bases between them. CDR3 length equals 13 residues. Sequencing used peripheral blood. This TCR came from a man aged 55 to 70 with acute or convalescent COVID-19. The gene calls are TRBV10-3 and TRBJ1-1; D not resolved. In DNA form, the CDR3 reads TGTGCCATCAATGCGGCGCTTAACACTGAAGCTTTCTTT. Protein: CAINAALNTEAFF.